A single sample is the source of the 19 T cell receptor beta chains below, sequenced in a study of radiotherapy plus CTLA-4 blockade in lung cancer. The repertoire was sequenced with immunoSEQ multiplex PCR; TCRdb's copy has only in-frame clones and lacks some. In the table there are about 95,000 clones, around four fifths of which are singletons. The specimen comprised peripheral blood, sampled from a patient treated with radiotherapy plus ipilimumab. These receptors came from a human donor with non-small cell lung cancer who had stable disease on radiotherapy plus ipilimumab.

The CDR3 is CASSAQTDNSPLHF. The CDR3 region has the DNA TGTGCCAGCAGTGCCCAGACAGATAATTCACCCCTCCACTTT. This rearrangement joins TRBV27 to TRBJ1-6; a possible D gene is TRBD1 (5 bases). Trimming left V 5 bases short and J 5 bases short, with 10 bases between. Germline values: CDR1 MNHEY, CDR2 SMNVEV (reference sequence). The CDR3 totals 14 residues.

The chain links TRBV28 to TRBJ1-3, with D possibly TRBD1 on 6 matching bases. The CDR3 totals 15 residues. The V end lost 1 base, the J end lost 4 bases, and 11 bases lay between the germline ends. The germline CDR1 and CDR2 sequences are MDHEN and SYDVKM. This CDR3 reads CASSLSDGTGNTIYF. The CDR3 bases are TGTGCCAGCAGTTTATCAGATGGGACAGGAAACACCATATATTTT.

The chain employs TRBV6-1 and TRBJ2-1; D is uncertain. The CDR3 has 14 amino acids. The ends were cut back, 1 base at V and 2 bases at J, with 6 bases in the middle. From germline, CDR1 is MNHNS and CDR2 SASEGT. The CDR3, as DNA: TGTGCCAGCAGTGAAGGGGCCACCTACAATGAGCAGTTCTTC. Its translation is CASSEGATYNEQFF.

The CDR3 nucleotides read TGTGCCAGCAGTCGAGCGAGGGGCTACGAGCAGTACTTC. Translation: CASSRARGYEQYF. This chain uses TRBV13 with TRBJ2-7; D may be TRBD1 or TRBD2 (5 bases each). Trimming removed 6 bases at V and 3 bases at J, with 12 bases between. The CDR3 extends over 13 amino acids. CDR1 is PRHDT and CDR2 is FYEKMQ in the germline V gene (reference sequence).

The rearrangement uses TRBV5-4 and TRBJ2-5; 8 bases match TRBD1. The V and J ends lost 2 bases and 4 bases, in that order; junction bases with no gene match: 7. Germline-derived CDR1 and CDR2 are SGHNT and YYREEE (reference sequence). The CDR3 has 15 amino acids. The CDR3, as DNA: TGTGCCAGCAGCTTCCCCGGGACAGGCGGAGAGACCCAGTACTTC. Translating it yields CASSFPGTGGETQYF. The full variable domain, rest sourced from reference TRBV5-4 and TRBJ2-5, is ETGVTQSPTHLIKTRGQQVTLRCSSQSGHNTVSWYQQALGQGPQFIFQYYREEENGRGNFPPRFSGLQFPNYSSELNVNALELDDSALYLCASSFPGTGGETQYFGPGTRLLVL.

The chain joins TRBV11-2 to TRBJ2-4; D remains unclear. The CDR3 totals 17 residues. Germline V gives CDR1 SGHAT, CDR2 FQNNGV. V dropped 8 bases and J dropped 0 bases, with 20 bases sitting between them. In DNA form, the CDR3 reads TGTGCCAGCCGAGGAGCTGGGAAAACGTTAGCCAAAAACATTCAGTACTTC. The encoded protein is CASRGAGKTLAKNIQYF.

The V call is TRBV5-1, the J call TRBJ2-3, with 13 bases lining up with TRBD2. J gave up 5 bases and V 4 bases, and 4 bases lay outside the gene matches. This CDR3 is 15 amino acids long. The germline CDR1 and CDR2 sequences are SGHRS and YFSETQ. The CDR3 spells CASSRTSGGEDTQYF. The DNA of the CDR3 is TGCGCCAGCAGCCGTACTAGCGGGGGGGAAGATACGCAGTATTTT.

This clone was seen a handful of times. The V call is TRBV5-6, the J call TRBJ2-7; 14 bases line up with TRBD2. This CDR3 has 14 residues. Losses at the gene ends were 0 bases for V and 7 bases for J; bases not matched to a gene: 0. Germline V gene lookup returns CDR1 SGHDT and CDR2 YYEEEE. CDR3 region: CASSLGLAGGEQYF. CDR3 nucleotide sequence: TGTGCCAGCAGCTTGGGACTAGCGGGAGGGGAGCAGTACTTC.

The chain has TRBV11-3 and TRBJ1-1; 7 bases line up with TRBD1. V lost 3 bases, J lost 3 bases, and 4 bases stayed unmatched. The CDR3 runs 14 residues. Germline V CDR1 and CDR2: SGHNT, YENEEA. CDR3 in DNA: TGTGCCAGCAGCTTGACAGGGCCTGACACTGAAGCTTTCTTT. Protein sequence: CASSLTGPDTEAFF.

The V call is TRBV2, the J call TRBJ2-7, with TRBD1 matching 7 bases. This CDR3 contains 13 residues. Germline CDR1 is SNHLY and CDR2 is FYNNEI. With V trimmed by 5 bases and J by 0 bases, 1 base remained unmatched. The CDR3 bases are TGTGCCAGCAGTTACAGGGGCTCCTACGAGCAGTACTTC. Its translation is CASSYRGSYEQYF. The whole variable domain, remainder taken from reference TRBV2 and TRBJ2-7, is EPEVTQTPSHQVTQMGQEVILRCVPISNHLYFYWYRQILGQKVEFLVSFYNNEISEKSEIFDDQFSVERPDGSNFTLKIRSTKLEDSAMYFCASSYRGSYEQYFGPGTRLTVT.

The chain is built from TRBV9 and TRBJ1-1; weak D call: TRBD1 (6 bases). Germline CDR1 reads SGDLS; CDR2 reads YYNGEE. V lost 0 bases, J lost 5 bases, and 14 bases lay in between. This CDR3 spans 15 amino acids. The CDR3 loop is CASSVEAGVGTEAFF. The CDR3 region has the DNA TGTGCCAGCAGCGTAGAGGCAGGGGTTGGTACTGAAGCTTTCTTT.

CDR3: CASRRGTGGYYEQYF. The CDR3 nucleotides read TGTGCCAGCAGACGGGGGACAGGGGGTTACTACGAGCAGTACTTC. The V and J genes are TRBV5-4 and TRBJ2-7, with 11 nucleotides matching TRBD1. V lost 5 bases to trimming and J lost 3 bases; unmatched junction nucleotides: 7. The CDR3 extends over 15 amino acids. The germline V gene has CDR1 SGHNT and CDR2 YYREEE (reference sequence).

About this clone: The junction and the germline gene differ at one end; a read error may be behind it. J is TRBJ2-1 and V is TRBV25-1, with D uncertain. The length of the CDR3 is 12 residues. Germline V gives CDR1 MGHDK, CDR2 SYGVNS. The CDR3 region is CASSEYGRVILF. As DNA, the CDR3 is TGTGCCAGCAGTGAATATGGTAGGGTAATACTCTTC.

V and J are TRBV2 and TRBJ2-2, with 7 bases matching TRBD1. J gave up 6 bases and V 6 bases, and 10 bases lay outside the gene matches. The CDR3 totals 15 residues. Germline V gene lookup returns CDR1 SNHLY and CDR2 FYNNEI. The CDR3 loop is CASSRRGLDPGELFF. CDR3 DNA sequence: TGTGCCAGCAGCAGAAGGGGGCTAGACCCCGGGGAGCTGTTTTTT. The complete variable domain, with remaining parts taken from reference TRBV2 and TRBJ2-2, reads EPEVTQTPSHQVTQMGQEVILRCVPISNHLYFYWYRQILGQKVEFLVSFYNNEISEKSEIFDDQFSVERPDGSNFTLKIRSTKLEDSAMYFCASSRRGLDPGELFFGEGSRLTVL.

The rearrangement joins TRBV30 to TRBJ2-1, with 8 bases matching TRBD2. The CDR3 is 15 amino acids. Trimming took 2 bases from V and 4 from J; bases not matched to a gene: 7. Germline CDR1 reads GTSNPN; CDR2 reads SVGIG (reference sequence). The CDR3 region is CAWSNVAGKYNEQFF. CDR3 nucleotide sequence: TGTGCCTGGAGTAACGTAGCGGGGAAATACAATGAGCAGTTCTTC.

The genes are TRBV27 and TRBJ2-3, with 10 bases fitting TRBD2. In germline, CDR1 is MNHEY, CDR2 SMNVEV (reference sequence). The CDR3 is made up of 16 amino acids. Losses at the gene ends were 4 bases for V and 5 bases for J; bases not matched to a gene: 9. The CDR3 DNA follows: TGTGCCAGCAGTTACGGTATAGCGGGGGGACTAGATACGCAGTATTTT. Residues: CASSYGIAGGLDTQYF.

CDR3 protein: CASSRTALAIPYQETQYF. In DNA form, the CDR3 reads TGCGCCAGCAGCCGGACGGCTTTAGCGATACCGTACCAAGAGACCCAGTACTTC. The chain uses TRBV4-1 and TRBJ2-5; weak D call: TRBD2 (5 bases). Germline assignment: CDR1 MGHRA and CDR2 YSYEKL. Trimming stripped 4 bases from V and 0 bases from J, with 21 bases between. The CDR3 covers 18 residues.

This clone was detected once. This sequence joins TRBV15 and TRBJ2-5; D not resolved. CDR1 LNHNV and CDR2 YYDKDF come from the germline V gene (reference sequence). The ends were cut back, 5 bases at V and 5 bases at J, with 12 bases in the middle. The CDR3 length is 13 residues. In DNA, the CDR3 is TGTGCCACCAGCCCTAGGAACTTGGAGACCCAGTACTTC. Amino acids: CATSPRNLETQYF.

V is TRBV29-1 and J is TRBJ2-7; 7 nucleotides line up with TRBD2. V lost 0 bases to trimming and J lost 1 base; unmatched junction nucleotides: 24. Germline V gene sequence: CDR1 SQVTM, CDR2 ANQGSEA. The CDR3 sequence is 21 residues long. DNA of the CDR3: TGCAGCGTTGAAGATGTAATTCCTTTTTTAGGGCGGGAGTCATATTCCTACGAGCAGTACTTC. Translated, it gives CSVEDVIPFLGRESYSYEQYF.